This entry lists 17 T cell receptor beta chains sequenced from one sample in a study of cytomegalovirus exposure and HLA in healthy donors. TCRdb keeps only in-frame clones here, not all; method: immunoSEQ multiplex PCR. The profile shows over 150,000 clones, approximately 83% of them singletons. The sample was PBMCs. The receptors were sampled from a woman aged 18-29 years in good health and CMV-seropositive.

The genes are TRBV19 and TRBJ1-2, with TRBD1 identical over 8 bases. Germline assignment: CDR1 LNHDA and CDR2 SQIVND (reference sequence). Trimming removed 8 bases from V and 8 bases from J; junction bases left unmatched: 10. This CDR3 has 13 residues. DNA for the CDR3: TGTGCCAGTTTCGGTAGGACAGGGTTGGGCTACACCTTC. Protein sequence: CASFGRTGLGYTF.

This clone was observed once. This chain links TRBV27 with TRBJ1-1; perhaps TRBD1 as D (5 bases). The germline V gene has CDR1 MNHEY and CDR2 SMNVEV (reference sequence). This CDR3 contains 12 residues. Trimming removed 6 bases at V and 7 bases at J, with 12 bases between. CDR3 sequence: CASRRGTGEAFF. The CDR3 coding sequence is TGTGCCAGCAGACGCGGGACGGGTGAAGCTTTCTTT.

The V and J genes are TRBV5-1 and TRBJ2-3, with 12 bases that match TRBD2. CDR1 SGHRS and CDR2 YFSETQ come from the germline V gene. The CDR3 has 16 residues. The junction had 4 bases not matched to a gene; V was cut back by 5 bases and J by 0 bases. The CDR3 region is CASRSGLAGSTDTQYF. The CDR3 DNA sequence: TGCGCCAGCAGGTCGGGACTAGCGGGCAGCACAGATACGCAGTATTTT.

The genes are TRBV7-8 and TRBJ2-1; tentative D call: TRBD2 (6 bases). Trimming removed 7 bases from V and 3 bases from J, with 31 bases in between. The CDR3 loop spans 20 amino acids. Germline lookup yields CDR1 SGHVS and CDR2 FQNEAQ. The DNA for the CDR3 is TGTGCCAGCATCCTGTCGGGAGTTCAGGGAGGTCTCCTAGACTACAATGAGCAGTTCTTC. It translates to CASILSGVQGGLLDYNEQFF.

V usage is TRBV4-1 and J usage is TRBJ1-4; D is unresolved. Germline V gives CDR1 MGHRA, CDR2 YSYEKL. This CDR3 contains 15 residues. The V end lost 3 bases, the J end lost 0 bases, and 8 bases lay between the germline ends. As DNA, the CDR3 is TGCGCCAGCAGCCAGGGAGAAGCAACTAATGAAAAACTGTTTTTT. Protein sequence: CASSQGEATNEKLFF.

This clone occurred once. J is TRBJ1-2 and V is TRBV9; TRBD1 matches 8 bases. The germline V gene has CDR1 SGDLS and CDR2 YYNGEE. There are 16 residues in the CDR3. J gave up 0 bases and V 4 bases, and 8 bases lay outside the gene matches. The CDR3 here is CASSFGQGPANYGYTF. The CDR3 nucleotides are TGTGCCAGCAGCTTTGGACAGGGCCCAGCTAACTATGGCTACACCTTC.

V and J are TRBV7-8 and TRBJ2-5; D remains unclear. The CDR3 totals 13 residues. Germline V gene lookup returns CDR1 SGHVS and CDR2 FQNEAQ. V gave up 5 bases and J gave up 5 bases, with 12 bases separating them. CDR3 loop: CASSPQSRETQYF. In DNA form, the CDR3 reads TGTGCCAGCAGCCCCCAATCGCGGGAGACCCAGTACTTC.

This clone appeared a few times. The chain recombines TRBV10-2 with TRBJ1-3; D gene unclear. The CDR3 runs to 14 residues. V lost 11 bases to trimming and J lost 0 bases, with 14 bases between them. Germline loops: CDR1 WSHSY, CDR2 SAAADI. The CDR3 protein is CAASLAGSGNTIYF. The CDR3 DNA is TGCGCCGCCTCCCTGGCAGGCTCTGGAAACACCATATATTTT.

The chain is built from TRBV5-6 and TRBJ2-1, with D perhaps matching TRBD1 (7 bases). Germline CDR1 reads SGHDT; CDR2 reads YYEEEE. V shed 4 bases and J shed 3 bases, with 14 bases lying between them. The CDR3 loop spans 15 amino acids. The CDR3 loop reads CASSPGGQSYNEQFF. CDR3 bases: TGTGCCAGCAGCCCCGGGGGACAGAGCTACAATGAGCAGTTCTTC.

This clone appeared a few times. The V and J genes are TRBV28 and TRBJ1-2, with a tentative D call TRBD1 (6 bases). The CDR3 is made up of 15 amino acids. V lost 3 bases and J lost 4, with 15 bases in between. Germline CDR1 MDHEN, CDR2 SYDVKM. The CDR3 sequence: CASSFPRGAGYGYTF. The CDR3 DNA reads as TGTGCCAGCAGTTTCCCCAGGGGCGCAGGCTATGGCTACACCTTC.

This chain joins TRBV5-4 and TRBJ2-2, with TRBD1 matching over 9 bases. The CDR3 has 15 residues. Trimming at V came to 4 bases and at J to 4 bases, leaving 5 bases not matched to a gene. Germline V CDR1 and CDR2: SGHNT, YYREEE (reference sequence). CDR3 nucleotide sequence: TGTGCCAGCAGCGCCGGGACAGGGACCACCGGGGAGCTGTTTTTT. Translating gives CASSAGTGTTGELFF.

V and J are TRBV5-4 and TRBJ1-2, with D tentatively TRBD1 (5 bases). Trimming stripped 3 bases from V and 8 bases from J, with 17 bases between. This CDR3 is built from 14 residues. Germline CDR1 SGHNT, CDR2 YYREEE (reference sequence). CDR3 sequence (DNA): TGTGCCAGCAGCTACCGCGAGAACAGGCCGGGCTACACCTTC. It yields the protein CASSYRENRPGYTF. Filled out from reference TRBV5-4 and TRBJ1-2, the complete variable domain reads ETGVTQSPTHLIKTRGQQVTLRCSSQSGHNTVSWYQQALGQGPQFIFQYYREEENGRGNFPPRFSGLQFPNYSSELNVNALELDDSALYLCASSYRENRPGYTFGSGTRLTVV.

The CDR3 spells CASSELRQLSTDTQYF. CDR3 sequence (DNA): TGTGCCAGCAGTGAATTACGACAGCTTTCCACAGATACGCAGTATTTT. The chain uses TRBV25-1 and TRBJ2-3; D is perhaps TRBD1 (5 bases). Germline V lookup: CDR1 MGHDK, CDR2 SYGVNS. This CDR3 comprises 16 residues. V shed 1 base and J shed 2 bases, with 13 bases lying between them.

The chain employs TRBV2 and TRBJ2-7; 10 bases agree with TRBD1. Germline loops: CDR1 SNHLY, CDR2 FYNNEI. Trimming cost V 6 bases and J 6 bases; bases outside gene matches: 8. This CDR3 contains 14 residues. CDR3: CASSPGQGLGEQYF. The CDR3 DNA reads as TGTGCCAGCAGCCCGGGACAGGGGTTGGGCGAGCAGTACTTC.

This clone was detected only a few times. The chain recombines TRBV2 with TRBJ2-7; the match to TRBD2 covers 11 bases. Germline CDR1 reads SNHLY; CDR2 reads FYNNEI. The CDR3 is 17 amino acids. J gave up 0 bases and V 5 bases, and 9 bases lay outside the gene matches. The DNA for the CDR3 is TGTGCCAGCAGTCGCACTAGCGGGGGACTGATCTCCTACGAGCAGTACTTC. Amino acids: CASSRTSGGLISYEQYF.

CDR3 sequence reads: CASSYTPGQGFEQYF. In nucleotides, the CDR3 is TGTGCCAGCAGCTATACGCCGGGACAGGGGTTTGAGCAGTACTTC. V gene TRBV2 combines with J gene TRBJ2-7; 10 nucleotides agree with TRBD1. The V and J ends lost 6 bases and 7 bases, in that order; junction bases with no gene match: 12. This CDR3 comprises 15 residues. Germline V gene data show CDR1 as SNHLY and CDR2 as FYNNEI. Combining the CDR3 with reference TRBV2 and TRBJ2-7 gives the whole variable domain EPEVTQTPSHQVTQMGQEVILRCVPISNHLYFYWYRQILGQKVEFLVSFYNNEISEKSEIFDDQFSVERPDGSNFTLKIRSTKLEDSAMYFCASSYTPGQGFEQYFGPGTRLTVT.

The chain's CDR3 is CASSYSSTGSVHPPLHF. The CDR3 DNA is TGTGCCAGTAGTTACTCCTCTACAGGGTCGGTGCATCCACCCCTCCACTTT. The chain couples TRBV19 to TRBJ1-6; possibly TRBD1 for D (6 bases). This CDR3 is 17 amino acids long. The germline V gene has CDR1 LNHDA and CDR2 SQIVND (reference sequence). Trimming took 5 bases from V and 11 from J, leaving 25 bases between them.